Following are 8 T cell receptor beta chains from one sample sequenced in a study of T cell responses to AZD1222 COVID-19 vaccine. Data came from immunoSEQ multiplex PCR; TCRdb stores just in-frame clones and leaves some out. The data show about 170,000 clones, approximately 88% seen once. The sample in question was peripheral blood, obtained 28 days after the second AZD1222 dose. The receptors were sampled from an adult who received the AZD1222 COVID-19 vaccine.

This rearrangement joins TRBV7-9 to TRBJ2-5, with 7 bases identical to TRBD1. The V gene's germline CDR1 is SEHNR and CDR2 FQNEAQ (reference sequence). There are 15 residues in the CDR3. V gave up 5 bases and J gave up 2 bases; unmatched junction bases: 8. CDR3: CASSGRQGTQETQYF. CDR3 DNA: TGTGCCAGCAGCGGCAGACAGGGAACACAAGAGACCCAGTACTTC.

This rearrangement joins TRBV5-1 to TRBJ2-7; tentatively, D is TRBD1 (6 bases). This CDR3 has 16 residues. The germline gives CDR1 SGHRS, CDR2 YFSETQ. Trimming removed 0 bases from V and 2 bases from J, with 15 bases in between. DNA for the CDR3: TGCGCCAGCAGCTTGGTAGGACAGTCGCTGACCTACGAGCAGTACTTC. It encodes CASSLVGQSLTYEQYF.

The V gene is TRBV4-2, the J gene TRBJ2-7, with D hard to call. V lost 0 bases to trimming and J lost 3 bases, with 9 bases between them. Germline-derived CDR1 and CDR2 are LGHNA and YNFKEQ. The CDR3 is 14 amino acids. CDR3 sequence: CASSQDLLGYEQYF. CDR3 DNA: TGTGCCAGCAGCCAAGATTTATTAGGCTACGAGCAGTACTTC.

The chain is built from TRBV10-3 and TRBJ1-2; a weak D match, TRBD1 (5 bases). V lost 0 bases and J lost 1, with 15 bases in between. The CDR3 loop spans 17 amino acids. Germline CDR1 ENHRY, CDR2 SYGVKD. The chain's CDR3 is CAISESMGQGINYGYTF. DNA for the CDR3: TGTGCCATCAGTGAGTCGATGGGGCAGGGAATTAACTATGGCTACACCTTC.

This chain joins TRBV3-1 (or the pseudogene TRBV3-2) and TRBJ1-1; D gene unclear. The germline CDR1 and CDR2 sequences are LGHDT and YNNKEL (reference sequence). This CDR3 has 15 residues. V gave up 3 bases and J gave up 0 bases, with 11 bases separating them. CDR3: CASSHYANMNTEAFF. The CDR3 DNA sequence: TGTGCCAGCAGCCACTACGCCAATATGAACACTGAAGCTTTCTTT.

The V gene is TRBV4-1, the J gene TRBJ2-3, with 10 bases fitting TRBD2. The CDR3 sequence is 16 residues long. CDR1 MGHRA and CDR2 YSYEKL come from the germline V gene. The J segment lost 4 bases and the V segment lost 3 bases, leaving 7 bases of the junction unmatched. This chain's CDR3 is CASSQEIAGGSDTQYF. In DNA, the CDR3 is TGCGCCAGCAGCCAGGAAATAGCGGGGGGCTCAGATACGCAGTATTTT.

This sequence joins TRBV4-1 and TRBJ2-3; 7 bases map to TRBD2. This CDR3 is 16 amino acids long. V was pared by 5 bases and J by 4 bases, with 12 bases of the junction left unmatched. Germline V gene lookup returns CDR1 MGHRA and CDR2 YSYEKL. This CDR3 is CASSASPAGEADTQYF. Here the CDR3 DNA reads TGCGCCAGCAGCGCCAGCCCCGCGGGGGAAGCAGATACGCAGTATTTT.

The gene calls are TRBV5-4 and TRBJ1-4, with D unclear. Germline CDR1 is SGHNT and CDR2 is YYREEE (reference sequence). The CDR3 is 14 amino acids. The V end was cut by 0 bases, the J end by 8 bases, with 11 bases between. CDR3 in DNA: TGTGCCAGCAGCTTGGATTCCGTACAGGAAAAACTGTTTTTT. It is translated as CASSLDSVQEKLFF. Variable domain in full (rest from reference TRBV5-4 and TRBJ1-4): ETGVTQSPTHLIKTRGQQVTLRCSSQSGHNTVSWYQQALGQGPQFIFQYYREEENGRGNFPPRFSGLQFPNYSSELNVNALELDDSALYLCASSLDSVQEKLFFGSGTQLSVL.